This T cell receptor (beta chain) was captured in a study of graft-versus-host responses after intestinal transplantation. Study-wide context: All recipients were given anti-thymocyte globulin induction, and tacrolimus and steroids were then administered for about three years.

V gave up 5 bases and J gave up 2 bases; unmatched junction bases: 10. The CDR3 has 16 residues. Germline V gene lookup returns CDR1 SEHNR and CDR2 FQNEAQ (reference sequence). Study observations and caveats: In patients with graft-donor T cell macrochimerism, allograft graft-versus-host to host-versus-graft clonal ratios were high. In recipient marrow, GvH clones were found, and some appeared first in ileum or blood.

The table came from immunoSEQ multiplex PCR; TCRdb's copy has only in-frame clones and leaves some out. Here the sample spans some 93,000 clones, 90% to 95% being singletons. A word on this clone: The antigen is unknown.

The starting material was unstimulated CD8+ T cells sorted from spleen or lymph node cells, obtained before intestinal transplant. This clonotype was obtained from a human donor who received an intestinal transplant. This sequence joins TRBV7-9 and TRBJ2-5; the match to TRBD2 covers 8 bases. The CDR3 nucleotides read TGTGCCAGCAGCCCCCGCGCGCGGGGGGTGCAAGAGACCCAGTACTTC. This translates into CASSPRARGVQETQYF.